This is a list of T cell receptor beta chains from one sample in a study of T cell changes during pregnancy in multiple sclerosis. Profiling relied on immunoSEQ multiplex PCR, and the TCRdb table lists in-frame clones only, not all of them. The data show about 73,000 clones, more than 80% seen once. Material: peripheral blood, obtained in the second trimester of pregnancy. Receptors were obtained from a female donor in good health, enrolled as a control in a pregnancy study. The CDR3 runs from the conserved cysteine through the conserved F or W. Fields, in order: V gene, D gene, J gene, clone size, CDR3 protein, CDR3 DNA. A D gene is named only where the DNA matches it firmly. Clone size is given for some rows only: seen once, a few or many times, or a class if the clone is expanded.

v_call: TRBV7-3; d_call: TRBD1; j_call: TRBJ2-2; clone_size: -; cdr3_aa: CASSFGIGLQGAAGELFF; cdr3_nt: TGTGCCAGCAGCTTTGGAATTGGGTTACAGGGGGCCGCCGGGGAGCTGTTTTTT
v_call: TRBV5-6; d_call: -; j_call: TRBJ2-4; clone_size: few; cdr3_aa: CASSVKGNIQYF; cdr3_nt: TGTGCCAGCAGCGTCAAGGGGAACATTCAGTACTTC
v_call: TRBV7-9; d_call: TRBD1; j_call: TRBJ2-5; clone_size: -; cdr3_aa: CASSFRDRREQETQYF; cdr3_nt: TGTGCCAGCAGCTTCCGGGACAGGAGGGAGCAAGAGACCCAGTACTTC
v_call: TRBV6-6; d_call: -; j_call: TRBJ1-5; clone_size: -; cdr3_aa: CASSTSGNQPQHF; cdr3_nt: TGTGCCAGCAGCACCAGTGGTAATCAGCCCCAGCATTTT
v_call: TRBV28; d_call: -; j_call: TRBJ2-1; clone_size: once; cdr3_aa: CARRAGAYNEQFF; cdr3_nt: TGTGCCAGGAGGGCGGGTGCCTACAATGAGCAGTTCTTC
v_call: TRBV9; d_call: TRBD2; j_call: TRBJ2-3; clone_size: -; cdr3_aa: CASSVGGGGTDTQYF; cdr3_nt: TGTGCCAGCAGCGTAGGCGGGGGGGGCACAGATACGCAGTATTTT
v_call: TRBV7-9; d_call: TRBD1; j_call: TRBJ2-3; clone_size: -; cdr3_aa: CASSVGTGTTDTQYF; cdr3_nt: TGTGCCAGCAGCGTCGGGACAGGGACCACAGATACGCAGTATTTT
v_call: TRBV15; d_call: -; j_call: TRBJ2-1; clone_size: -; cdr3_aa: CATSRRSEGGEQFF; cdr3_nt: TGTGCCACCAGCAGAAGGAGCGAAGGGGGTGAGCAGTTCTTC
v_call: TRBV7-9; d_call: TRBD1; j_call: TRBJ1-6; clone_size: -; cdr3_aa: CASGGQGASPLHF; cdr3_nt: TGTGCCAGCGGGGGACAGGGAGCGTCACCCCTCCACTTT
v_call: TRBV27; d_call: TRBD1; j_call: TRBJ2-4; clone_size: -; cdr3_aa: CASSPGTGNIQYF; cdr3_nt: TGTGCCAGCAGTCCCGGGACAGGGAACATTCAGTACTTC
v_call: TRBV27; d_call: -; j_call: TRBJ2-1; clone_size: -; cdr3_aa: CAILDCPYNEQFF; cdr3_nt: TGTGCCATCCTCGACTGCCCCTACAATGAGCAGTTCTTC
v_call: TRBV19; d_call: -; j_call: TRBJ1-1; clone_size: -; cdr3_aa: CASSSGSGPEAFF; cdr3_nt: TGTGCCAGTAGTTCGGGGTCGGGTCCTGAAGCTTTCTTT
v_call: TRBV19; d_call: -; j_call: TRBJ1-5; clone_size: few; cdr3_aa: CASSMDSNQPQHF; cdr3_nt: TGTGCCAGTAGTATGGACAGTAATCAGCCCCAGCATTTT
v_call: TRBV6-4; d_call: -; j_call: TRBJ1-2; clone_size: -; cdr3_aa: CASSDSRGSGGYTF; cdr3_nt: TGTGCCAGCAGTGACTCAAGGGGATCTGGTGGCTACACCTTC
v_call: TRBV29-1; d_call: -; j_call: TRBJ2-1; clone_size: -; cdr3_aa: CSVVRGGYYNEQFF; cdr3_nt: TGCAGCGTTGTTCGTGGGGGCTATTACAATGAGCAGTTCTTC
v_call: TRBV6-5; d_call: -; j_call: TRBJ1-5; clone_size: -; cdr3_aa: CASSSKGVHQPQHF; cdr3_nt: TGTGCCAGCAGTTCAAAGGGGGTTCATCAGCCCCAGCATTTT
v_call: TRBV14; d_call: TRBD1; j_call: TRBJ1-2; clone_size: -; cdr3_aa: CASSQNRGGYGYTF; cdr3_nt: TGTGCCAGCAGCCAAAACAGGGGAGGCTATGGCTACACCTTC
v_call: TRBV9; d_call: TRBD1; j_call: TRBJ1-1; clone_size: -; cdr3_aa: CASSGTGGTEAFF; cdr3_nt: TGTGCCAGCAGCGGAACAGGGGGCACTGAAGCTTTCTTT
v_call: TRBV10-3; d_call: -; j_call: TRBJ1-3; clone_size: once; cdr3_aa: CAISGGPLSGNTIYF; cdr3_nt: TGTGCCATCAGTGGTGGGCCCCTCTCTGGAAACACCATATATTTT
v_call: TRBV10-3; d_call: TRBD1; j_call: TRBJ2-1; clone_size: -; cdr3_aa: CAISGQGANEQFF; cdr3_nt: TGTGCCATCTCGGGACAGGGAGCGAATGAGCAGTTCTTC
v_call: TRBV14; d_call: -; j_call: TRBJ2-7; clone_size: -; cdr3_aa: CASSQGYQGEQYF; cdr3_nt: TGTGCCAGCAGCCAGGGCTACCAAGGCGAGCAGTACTTC
v_call: TRBV27; d_call: -; j_call: TRBJ2-6; clone_size: -; cdr3_aa: CASSRTQGKEANVLTF; cdr3_nt: TGTGCCAGCAGTCGCACTCAGGGTAAAGAAGCCAACGTCCTGACTTTC
v_call: TRBV29-1; d_call: -; j_call: TRBJ1-2; clone_size: -; cdr3_aa: CSVGRGRGYTF; cdr3_nt: TGCAGCGTTGGCCGGGGTCGAGGCTACACCTTC
v_call: TRBV19; d_call: TRBD1; j_call: TRBJ1-1; clone_size: -; cdr3_aa: CASSIETGSGNTEAFF; cdr3_nt: TGTGCCAGTAGTATTGAGACAGGGTCGGGTAACACTGAAGCTTTCTTT
v_call: TRBV4-3; d_call: TRBD1; j_call: TRBJ1-5; clone_size: -; cdr3_aa: CASSQEQLQGYQPQHF; cdr3_nt: TGCGCCAGCAGCCAAGAGCAGCTACAGGGGTATCAGCCCCAGCATTTT
v_call: TRBV28; d_call: -; j_call: TRBJ1-1; clone_size: -; cdr3_aa: CASSLAGLDEAFF; cdr3_nt: TGTGCCAGCAGTTTAGCAGGGCTGGATGAAGCTTTCTTT
v_call: TRBV10-2; d_call: TRBD2; j_call: TRBJ2-2; clone_size: -; cdr3_aa: CASSESGGANTGELFF; cdr3_nt: TGCGCCAGCAGTGAGTCCGGGGGGGCGAACACCGGGGAGCTGTTTTTT
v_call: TRBV6-5; d_call: -; j_call: TRBJ2-7; clone_size: -; cdr3_aa: CASSYSAPSEQYF; cdr3_nt: TGTGCCAGCAGTTACTCTGCGCCAAGCGAGCAGTACTTC
v_call: TRBV15; d_call: -; j_call: TRBJ2-1; clone_size: once; cdr3_aa: CATSSGGLKYNEQFF; cdr3_nt: TGTGCCACCAGCAGTGGGGGCCTAAAGTACAATGAGCAGTTCTTC
v_call: TRBV29-1; d_call: TRBD2; j_call: TRBJ2-7; clone_size: -; cdr3_aa: CSVVAGVTPYEQYF; cdr3_nt: TGCAGCGTTGTAGCGGGGGTTACCCCCTACGAGCAGTACTTC
v_call: TRBV2; d_call: -; j_call: TRBJ1-1; clone_size: -; cdr3_aa: CASRSVLGTEAFF; cdr3_nt: TGTGCCAGCAGGAGCGTTTTAGGGACAGAAGCTTTCTTT
v_call: TRBV19; d_call: -; j_call: TRBJ2-5; clone_size: -; cdr3_aa: CASSAGQSKVQETQYF; cdr3_nt: TGTGCCAGTAGTGCGGGACAGTCCAAAGTTCAAGAGACCCAGTACTTC
v_call: TRBV18; d_call: -; j_call: TRBJ1-3; clone_size: -; cdr3_aa: CASSPQWSGNTIYF; cdr3_nt: TGTGCCAGCTCTCCCCAGTGGTCTGGAAACACCATATATTTT
v_call: TRBV6-5; d_call: -; j_call: TRBJ1-6; clone_size: few; cdr3_aa: CASSSPRQKNSPLHF; cdr3_nt: TGTGCCAGCAGCTCCCCACGACAGAAAAATTCACCCCTCCACTTT
v_call: TRBV18; d_call: TRBD1; j_call: TRBJ1-1; clone_size: -; cdr3_aa: CASSPRQGGSNTEAFF; cdr3_nt: TGTGCCAGCTCACCAAGACAGGGTGGATCGAACACTGAAGCTTTCTTT
v_call: TRBV4-2; d_call: -; j_call: TRBJ2-1; clone_size: -; cdr3_aa: CASSQDGRGWVEQFF; cdr3_nt: TGTGCCAGCAGCCAAGATGGCCGGGGGTGGGTTGAGCAGTTCTTC
v_call: TRBV5-1; d_call: -; j_call: TRBJ2-5; clone_size: -; cdr3_aa: CASSRAVAGETQYF; cdr3_nt: TGCGCCAGCAGCCGCGCAGTTGCGGGGGAGACCCAGTACTTC
v_call: TRBV5-4; d_call: TRBD1; j_call: TRBJ2-7; clone_size: -; cdr3_aa: CASSNRDRVPYEQYF; cdr3_nt: TGTGCCAGCAGCAACCGGGACAGGGTCCCCTACGAGCAGTACTTC
v_call: TRBV25-1; d_call: -; j_call: TRBJ1-1; clone_size: -; cdr3_aa: CASSVGDTEAFF; cdr3_nt: TGTGCCAGCAGTGTAGGGGACACTGAAGCTTTCTTT
v_call: TRBV6-5; d_call: TRBD1; j_call: TRBJ2-7; clone_size: -; cdr3_aa: CASSTGTAYEQYF; cdr3_nt: TGTGCCAGCAGTACCGGGACAGCCTACGAGCAGTACTTC
v_call: TRBV19; d_call: TRBD1; j_call: TRBJ1-1; clone_size: -; cdr3_aa: CASSPRTGKRTEAFF; cdr3_nt: TGTGCCAGTAGTCCAAGGACAGGGAAACGAACTGAAGCTTTCTTT
v_call: TRBV4-2; d_call: -; j_call: TRBJ2-1; clone_size: -; cdr3_aa: CASSPTQAEHWYEQFF; cdr3_nt: TGTGCCAGCAGTCCCACACAGGCCGAGCATTGGTATGAGCAGTTCTTC
v_call: TRBV12-5; d_call: -; j_call: TRBJ1-1; clone_size: few; cdr3_aa: CASGLASGTEAFF; cdr3_nt: TGTGCTAGTGGTTTGGCCTCGGGCACTGAAGCTTTCTTT
v_call: TRBV4-1; d_call: TRBD2; j_call: TRBJ2-2; clone_size: once; cdr3_aa: CASSQDSRSGGGELFF; cdr3_nt: TGCGCCAGCAGCCAAGATAGTAGGAGCGGGGGCGGGGAGCTGTTTTTT
v_call: TRBV19; d_call: TRBD1; j_call: TRBJ2-5; clone_size: -; cdr3_aa: CASSIAWAGGEETQYF; cdr3_nt: TGTGCCAGTAGTATCGCCTGGGCAGGGGGAGAGGAGACCCAGTACTTC
v_call: TRBV27; d_call: TRBD1; j_call: TRBJ1-1; clone_size: -; cdr3_aa: CASSSNRGLAFF; cdr3_nt: TGTGCCAGCAGCAGCAACAGGGGTTTAGCTTTCTTT
v_call: TRBV7-2; d_call: -; j_call: TRBJ1-6; clone_size: once; cdr3_aa: CASSLDGNSPLHF; cdr3_nt: TGTGCCAGCAGCTTAGACGGGAATTCACCCCTCCACTTT
v_call: TRBV9; d_call: -; j_call: TRBJ1-3; clone_size: -; cdr3_aa: CASSVDGFNSGNTIYF; cdr3_nt: TGTGCCAGCAGCGTAGATGGCTTTAACTCTGGAAACACCATATATTTT
v_call: TRBV6-4; d_call: TRBD2; j_call: TRBJ2-1; clone_size: -; cdr3_aa: CASSPGGEHYNEQFF; cdr3_nt: TGTGCCAGCAGTCCGGGGGGGGAACACTACAATGAGCAGTTCTTC
v_call: TRBV2; d_call: -; j_call: TRBJ2-3; clone_size: once; cdr3_aa: CASSVVARGTQYF; cdr3_nt: TGTGCCAGCAGTGTAGTAGCGCGGGGTACGCAGTATTTT
v_call: TRBV30; d_call: TRBD1; j_call: TRBJ1-2; clone_size: -; cdr3_aa: CAWNRDRGGYGYTF; cdr3_nt: TGTGCCTGGAACCGGGACAGGGGTGGCTATGGCTACACCTTC
v_call: TRBV18; d_call: TRBD1; j_call: TRBJ2-7; clone_size: -; cdr3_aa: CASSPDQGAYEQYF; cdr3_nt: TGTGCCAGCTCACCAGACCAGGGGGCCTACGAGCAGTACTTC
v_call: TRBV7-9; d_call: -; j_call: TRBJ1-2; clone_size: -; cdr3_aa: CASSPDSWGYTF; cdr3_nt: TGTGCCAGCAGCCCCGACAGTTGGGGCTACACCTTC
v_call: TRBV10-3; d_call: TRBD1; j_call: TRBJ1-4; clone_size: -; cdr3_aa: CAISEGQGAEKLFF; cdr3_nt: TGTGCCATCAGTGAGGGACAGGGGGCAGAAAAACTGTTTTTT